This T cell receptor (beta chain) was retrieved from a study of CD8 T cells in ankylosing spondylitis. Study-level points and caveats: There was a TCR beta motif, made of several highly homologous variants, that appeared characteristic of ankylosing spondylitis blood. A number of the motif variants had already been described in reactive arthritis synovial fluid and blood.

This CDR3 has 17 amino acids. The V gene's germline CDR1 is WNHNN and CDR2 SYGVQD (reference sequence). The V end was cut by 5 bases, the J end by 5 bases, with 24 bases between. TCRdb independently ran MiXCR on the 5' RACE reads; one entry per CDR3 protein. The table records roughly 370,000 distinct CDR3 sequences, approximately 20% of them present only once. There are a few counts of this clonotype. Its antigen remains unidentified. Specimen: blood, either unsorted or a sorted T cell fraction (not recorded which). J is TRBJ2-5 and V is TRBV10-1; either TRBD1 or TRBD2 may supply D (5 bases each). The receptor comes from a male donor with ankylosing spondylitis. Written as DNA, the CDR3 is TGCGCCAGCAGTCCGGGAACCCATACGACAGCCCTGGAGACCCAGTACTTC. Amino acid sequence: CASSPGTHTTALETQYF.